These 13 T cell receptor beta chains share one sample of origin, sequenced in a study of blood T cell repertoires in COVID-19. Clones were read by immunoSEQ multiplex PCR, and TCRdb kept only the in-frame ones, dropping some. The top ten hold 6.3% of the sample, which has roughly 98,000 clones, 85% to 95% seen once. The sequenced sample consisted of peripheral blood. Every receptor here comes from a woman aged 60-70 years with active COVID-19.

The genes are TRBV14 and TRBJ2-5, with D possibly matching TRBD2 (5 bases). Germline loops: CDR1 SGHDN, CDR2 FVKESK. Deletions cut 1 base from V and 4 bases from J, with 13 bases between. This CDR3 has 15 amino acids. The CDR3 sequence: CASSQVWRGIETQYF. For the CDR3, the DNA is TGTGCCAGCAGCCAAGTCTGGAGAGGGATAGAGACCCAGTACTTC.

The chain uses TRBV6-5 and TRBJ2-5; 9 positions agree with TRBD1. The germline CDR1 and CDR2 sequences are MNHEY and SVGAGI. This CDR3 spans 15 amino acids. Trimming removed 2 bases from V and 4 bases from J; junction bases left unmatched: 5. The CDR3 DNA reads as TGTGCCAGCAGTTACACGGGACAGGGCCGAGAGACCCAGTACTTC. It is translated as CASSYTGQGRETQYF.

The J gene is TRBJ2-7, the V gene TRBV6-2 or TRBV6-3, with D unclear. The CDR3 contains 13 residues. The germline V gene encodes CDR1 MNHEY and CDR2 SVGEGT. With 3 bases removed from V and 1 base from J, the gap between germline ends came to 7 bases. CDR3: CASSYDNSYEQYF. Written as DNA, the CDR3 is TGTGCCAGCAGTTATGACAATTCCTACGAGCAGTACTTC.

The chain employs TRBV9 and TRBJ1-6; TRBD1 might be the D (6 bases). The length of the CDR3 is 14 residues. CDR1 and CDR2 from the germline V gene are SGDLS and YYNGEE. V lost 6 bases and J 7 bases, leaving 14 bases between the germline ends. The CDR3 nucleotides are TGTGCCAGCAACGGAGGGGGGGGGAATTCACCCCTCCACTTT. Translating gives CASNGGGGNSPLHF.

The chain is built from TRBV27 and TRBJ2-1; tentative D call: TRBD2 (6 bases). V lost 7 bases and J 5 bases, leaving 12 bases between the germline ends. From germline, CDR1 is MNHEY and CDR2 SMNVEV (reference sequence). The CDR3 covers 13 residues. CDR3 in amino acids: CASIGTPNNEQFF. CDR3 bases: TGTGCCAGCATCGGGACTCCCAACAATGAGCAGTTCTTC.

This chain uses TRBV30 with TRBJ1-3; the D gene is possibly TRBD1 (5 bases). CDR3 length equals 15 residues. CDR1 and CDR2 from the germline V gene are GTSNPN and SVGIG (reference sequence). Trimming shortened V by 2 bases and J by 1 base, and 12 bases separated the two germline ends. CDR3 sequence reads: CAWSRGGRSGNTIYF. CDR3 coding DNA: TGTGCCTGGAGTAGGGGTGGGAGGTCTGGAAACACCATATATTTT.

This chain links TRBV30 with TRBJ2-1; the D is unclear. This CDR3 has 12 amino acids. V lost 3 bases to trimming and J lost 8 bases, with 11 bases between them. Germline CDR1 GTSNPN, CDR2 SVGIG (reference sequence). As DNA, the CDR3 is TGTGCCTGGAGCATAAAGAGGTATGAGCAGTTCTTC. Its translation: CAWSIKRYEQFF.

V is TRBV28 and J is TRBJ1-1, with 10 bases that match TRBD1. V dropped 5 bases and J dropped 11; count of bases not matched to a gene: 5. Germline V gene data show CDR1 as MDHEN and CDR2 as SYDVKM. The CDR3 totals 12 residues. Here the CDR3 DNA reads TGTGCCAGCAGTCGACAGGGGGCGGGGGCTTTCTTT. This gives the protein CASSRQGAGAFF.

This rearrangement joins TRBV7-6 to TRBJ1-6; 11 bases are a match to TRBD1. The CDR3 length is 18 residues. With V trimmed by 5 bases and J by 7 bases, 13 bases remained unmatched. Germline CDR1 is SGHVS and CDR2 is FNYEAQ. The CDR3 is CASSRSGGTGGENSPLHF. Here the CDR3 DNA reads TGTGCCAGCAGCCGGAGCGGCGGGACAGGGGGTGAGAATTCACCCCTCCACTTT.

This clone was observed a single time. The V call is TRBV19, the J call TRBJ2-3, with D possibly TRBD2 on 6 matching bases. CDR1 and CDR2 from the germline V gene are LNHDA and SQIVND (reference sequence). CDR3 length equals 14 residues. V was shortened by 7 bases and J by 3 bases, with 14 bases between the two germline ends. The chain's CDR3 is CASMTSGFTDTQYF. CDR3 sequence (DNA): TGTGCCAGTATGACCAGCGGGTTTACAGATACGCAGTATTTT.

The chain has TRBV7-8 and TRBJ2-7; D unresolved. Germline assignment: CDR1 SGHVS and CDR2 FQNEAQ. The CDR3 is 14 amino acids. The V end was cut by 5 bases, the J end by 5 bases, with 16 bases between. CDR3 sequence: CASSPRWSLDEQYF. DNA of the CDR3: TGTGCCAGCAGCCCCCGCTGGAGCCTCGACGAGCAGTACTTC.

The J gene is TRBJ2-1, the V gene TRBV28; TRBD1 matches at 8 bases. The CDR3 consists of 13 residues. CDR1 is MDHEN and CDR2 is SYDVKM in the germline V gene. The CDR3 nucleotides read TGTGCAGCCGGAGACAGGGGTGGGAATGAGCAGTTCTTC. Protein product: CAAGDRGGNEQFF. Looking up the rest from reference TRBV28 and TRBJ2-1 gives the full variable domain: DVKVTQSSRYLVKRTGEKVFLECVQDMDHENMFWYRQDPGLGLRLIYFSYDVKMKEKGDIPEGYSVSREKKERFSLILESASTNQTSMYLCAAGDRGGNEQFFGPGTRLTVL.

The chain has TRBV6-5 and TRBJ2-7, with 7 bases that match TRBD1. Trimming cost V 7 bases and J 2 bases; bases outside gene matches: 11. Germline CDR1 and CDR2: MNHEY and SVGAGI. The length of the CDR3 is 15 residues. The CDR3 nucleotides read TGTGCCAGCAAAGCGACAGGACAGGATCCCTACGAGCAGTACTTC. This codes for CASKATGQDPYEQYF.